This TCR beta chain was captured by sequencing in a study of cytomegalovirus exposure and HLA in healthy donors. About the research overall: Earlier, 90 million to 140 million unique TCR beta sequences were recovered from roughly 170 million T cells by an analysis. Whole-study results and caveats: It is likely that the observed cluster of highly shared sequence variants was a sequencing artifact. Earlier analysis yielded a pattern in which most TCR beta V segments were productive about 87% or about 30% of the time.

Vbeta (60) and Jbeta (13) primers were used in the PCR. Libraries were prepared by immunoSEQ multiplex PCR; TCRdb keeps only in-frame clonotypes and omits some of them. The profile covers approximately 90,000 clones, with roughly two thirds appearing a single time and roughly 6% taken by the ten largest. For this clone: Its antigen is unidentified.

The clonotype originates from a woman between 25 and 40 years old in good health and CMV-seronegative. Sequenced material: PBMCs.

The CDR3 DNA sequence: TGTGCCAGCAGTTTCCACAGGGACACTGAAGCTTTCTTT. Translating gives CASSFHRDTEAFF. The chain is built from TRBV6-5 and TRBJ1-1; weak D call: TRBD1 (6 bases). Per the germline V gene, CDR1 is MNHEY and CDR2 is SVGAGI. Trimming cost V 4 bases and J 3 bases, with 9 bases left between them. This CDR3 comprises 13 residues.